The rows below give T cell receptor beta chains drawn from one sample of a study of early T cells in non-severe SARS-CoV-2 infection. TCRdb reprocessed the 5' RACE reads with MiXCR, giving one entry per CDR3 protein. Of around 37,000 distinct CDR3 sequences listed, 8% to 10% were seen once; the top ten hold 9.5% to 15%. The specimen sequenced was whole blood. These receptors were obtained from an adult who was a healthcare worker with PCR-confirmed SARS-CoV-2 infection or an uninfected control (not recorded which). Both conserved end residues are part of each CDR3. The D gene is left open where the match is weak. The size field is filled for only some rows; it gives once, few, many or a size class.

TRBV18,TRBJ1-1,few,NA,TGTGCCAGCTCACCAGGTCGATTAGACAGTGAAGCTTTCTTT,CASSPGRLDSEAFF
TRBV7-3,TRBJ2-7,NA,NA,TGTGCCAGCCCTTCTGGGGACTACGAGCAGTACTTC,CASPSGDYEQYF
TRBV11-3,TRBJ1-1,few,NA,TGTGCCAGCAGCTTATCTGCGGGGGGTTGGGGTATCACTGAAGCTTTCTTT,CASSLSAGGWGITEAFF
TRBV5-4,TRBJ1-1,few,TRBD1,TGTGCCAGCAGCTCCAAGAGACAGGGCCTCACTGAAGCTTTCTTT,CASSSKRQGLTEAFF
TRBV5-1,TRBJ1-4,few,NA,TGCGCCAGCAGCTTGGGGGGACAAAATAATGAAAAACTGTTTTTT,CASSLGGQNNEKLFF
TRBV19,TRBJ1-2,medium-sized,NA,TGCGCCAGTAGTATCGGCCGGCCCTATGGCTACACCTTC,CASSIGRPYGYTF
TRBV11-2,TRBJ1-6,few,NA,TGTGCCAGCAGCTTAATGGGGGATGGTAATTCACCCCTCCACTTT,CASSLMGDGNSPLHF
TRBV29-1,TRBJ1-2,many,NA,TGCAGCGTTGTATGGCAGCCCTATGGCTACACCTTC,CSVVWQPYGYTF
TRBV4-2,TRBJ1-1,many,NA,TGTGCCAGCAGCCAAGAAGCTGGTGGGGCCCGATACACTGAAGCTTTCTTT,CASSQEAGGARYTEAFF
TRBV12-3/TRBV12-4,TRBJ1-2,many,NA,TGTGCCAGCTCCCGAGGCGGCGATATCTATGGCTACACCTTC,CASSRGGDIYGYTF
TRBV4-2,TRBJ2-7,many,NA,TGTGCCAGCAGCCGGGGGGGGCAGTTCTACGAGCAGTACTTC,CASSRGGQFYEQYF
TRBV3-1,TRBJ1-2,few,NA,TGTGCCAGCAGCCAAGGGCTCCACCTAGCTAACTATGGCTACACCTTC,CASSQGLHLANYGYTF
TRBV2,TRBJ2-3,few,TRBD2,TGTGCCAGCAGGGCGTATACTAGCGTGACAGATACGCAGTATTTT,CASRAYTSVTDTQYF
TRBV9,TRBJ2-7,many,NA,TGTGCCAGCAGCGAGGGTTCGTTCTACGAGCAGTACTTC,CASSEGSFYEQYF
TRBV5-1,TRBJ2-6,many,TRBD1,TGCGCCAGCAGCCCGTGGGACAGGGGTGATTCCGGGGCCAACGTCCTGACTTTC,CASSPWDRGDSGANVLTF
TRBV29-1,TRBJ1-3,many,TRBD1,TGCAGCGTTGAAGTCAGGGGGCTTGGAAACACCATATATTTT,CSVEVRGLGNTIYF
TRBV11-1,TRBJ2-2,NA,NA,TGTGCCAGCAGCTTAGAAAGGGATTACGGGGAGCTGTTTTTT,CASSLERDYGELFF
TRBV12-3/TRBV12-4,TRBJ2-5,many,NA,TGTGCCAGCAGTTTAGACATCAGGAAGGAGACCCAGTACTTC,CASSLDIRKETQYF
TRBV5-4,TRBJ2-1,few,NA,TGTGCCAGCAGCGCAGGGGGGCCCTACAATGAGCAGTTCTTC,CASSAGGPYNEQFF
TRBV10-3,TRBJ2-1,few,TRBD2,TGTGCCATCAGCCTAGCGGGGGGGACGCGGGATGAGCAGTTCTTC,CAISLAGGTRDEQFF
TRBV11-2,TRBJ2-1,few,NA,TGTGCCAGCAGCTCCTCCCTCCGGGAGCAGTTCTTC,CASSSSLREQFF
TRBV7-2,TRBJ2-7,NA,TRBD2,TGTGCCAGCAGCGCAACTAGCGGGGCTTACGAGCAGTACTTC,CASSATSGAYEQYF
TRBV7-2,TRBJ2-6,many,TRBD2,TGTGCCAGCAGCAGCTTATTTTGGCGGGACTACTCGGGGGCCAACGTCCTGACTTTC,CASSSLFWRDYSGANVLTF
TRBV11-2,TRBJ2-5,many,TRBD2,TGTGCCAGCAGCCACCGGACTAGAGTTGAGACCCAGTACTTC,CASSHRTRVETQYF
TRBV25-1,TRBJ1-2,many,NA,TGTGCCAGCAGTGATGGTCTGGTCGGGCACTTTGGGTACACCTTC,CASSDGLVGHFGYTF
TRBV6-2/TRBV6-3,TRBJ1-5,many,NA,TGTGCCAGCAGACCGGGAACCCGAGGTAGTCAGCCCCAGCATTTT,CASRPGTRGSQPQHF
TRBV28,TRBJ2-3,NA,NA,TGTGCCAGCAGCCTAGGGATTACGGGTGACCTGGATACGCAGTATTTT,CASSLGITGDLDTQYF
TRBV7-8,TRBJ1-1,few,NA,TGTGCCAGCAGCTTAGGACAGTCGAACACTGAAGCTTTCTTT,CASSLGQSNTEAFF
TRBV20-1,TRBJ1-1,many,NA,TGCAGTGGAAGGGGCAGCTTGAACACTGAAGCTTTCTTT,CSGRGSLNTEAFF
TRBV5-1,TRBJ2-1,few,NA,TGCGCCAGCAGCTACGGACAGCAACGCAATGAGCAGTTCTTC,CASSYGQQRNEQFF
TRBV6-2/TRBV6-3,TRBJ2-2,many,NA,TGTGCCAGCAGCCCAAAACGAACTTCGAACACCGGGGAGCTGTTTTTT,CASSPKRTSNTGELFF
TRBV3-1,TRBJ1-6,few,TRBD1,TGTGCCAGCAGCCAAGGGGACAGGGCCCTCCACTTT,CASSQGDRALHF
TRBV29-1,TRBJ1-1,many,NA,TGCAGCGTCGAAACCCTGTTACCTTTCTTT,CSVETLLPFF
TRBV6-4,TRBJ2-3,medium-sized,TRBD2,TGTGCCAGCAGTGGCACGGCGGGGGGGAGCACAGATACGCAGTATTTT,CASSGTAGGSTDTQYF
TRBV20-1,TRBJ2-3,many,NA,TGCAGTGCCAGGGGTAGCGTTTTAACAGATACGCGGTATTTT,CSARGSVLTDTRYF
TRBV9,TRBJ2-1,many,NA,TGTGCCAGCAGCGGGACACTTTACAATGAGCAGTTCTTC,CASSGTLYNEQFF
TRBV11-2,TRBJ2-7,medium-sized,TRBD1,TGTGCCAGCAGCTTGGGGACAGGGGCCCAATGGGAGCAGTACTTC,CASSLGTGAQWEQYF
TRBV7-9,TRBJ1-1,NA,NA,TGTGCCAGCAGCTTCGGCACCGGGGCAATCACTGAAGCTTTCTTT,CASSFGTGAITEAFF
TRBV6-5,TRBJ1-1,NA,TRBD1,TGTGCCAGCAGCGGACAGGGTCACACTGAAGCTTTCTTT,CASSGQGHTEAFF
TRBV11-2,TRBJ2-3,few,TRBD2,TGTGCCAGCAGTTCAGCAACTAGCGCCACAGATACGCAGTATTTT,CASSSATSATDTQYF
TRBV4-1,TRBJ1-2,NA,NA,TGCGCCAGCAGCCAACGGGACTCCTATGGCTACACCTTC,CASSQRDSYGYTF
TRBV7-7,TRBJ2-5,many,NA,TGTGCCAGCAGCCTAGGTCCTGGAGAGACCCAGTACTTC,CASSLGPGETQYF
TRBV6-1,TRBJ2-6,many,NA,TGTGCCAGCAGTGACGGCTCTGGGGCCAACGTCCTGACTTTC,CASSDGSGANVLTF
TRBV6-5,TRBJ2-3,few,NA,TGTGCCAGCAGTTTAGTGGCGGGGCCGGAAGATACGCAGTATTTT,CASSLVAGPEDTQYF
TRBV15,TRBJ1-5,many,NA,TGTGCCACCAGCAGACAGGGAGAGGTTCAGCCCCAGCATTTT,CATSRQGEVQPQHF
TRBV10-3,TRBJ2-1,many,NA,TGTGCCATCAGTGAGTCGAAGTCGATCCTAGCGTCTGATGAGCAGTTCTTC,CAISESKSILASDEQFF
TRBV28,TRBJ2-3,NA,TRBD1,TGTGCCAGCAGTACATCACAGGGGATGTCAGATACGCAGTATTTT,CASSTSQGMSDTQYF
TRBV20-1,TRBJ2-3,many,NA,TGCCTAGCAGAGACCCAGGGCACAGATACGCAGTATTTT,CLAETQGTDTQYF
TRBV15,TRBJ1-5,few,TRBD1,TGTGCCACCAGCAAACGGACAGGGTTTGATCAGCCCCAGCATTTT,CATSKRTGFDQPQHF
TRBV20-1,TRBJ2-1,few,TRBD2,TGCAGTGCTAGGGGTTCTAGCGGGGGGGCTGTTCTGCACAATGAGCAGTTCTTC,CSARGSSGGAVLHNEQFF